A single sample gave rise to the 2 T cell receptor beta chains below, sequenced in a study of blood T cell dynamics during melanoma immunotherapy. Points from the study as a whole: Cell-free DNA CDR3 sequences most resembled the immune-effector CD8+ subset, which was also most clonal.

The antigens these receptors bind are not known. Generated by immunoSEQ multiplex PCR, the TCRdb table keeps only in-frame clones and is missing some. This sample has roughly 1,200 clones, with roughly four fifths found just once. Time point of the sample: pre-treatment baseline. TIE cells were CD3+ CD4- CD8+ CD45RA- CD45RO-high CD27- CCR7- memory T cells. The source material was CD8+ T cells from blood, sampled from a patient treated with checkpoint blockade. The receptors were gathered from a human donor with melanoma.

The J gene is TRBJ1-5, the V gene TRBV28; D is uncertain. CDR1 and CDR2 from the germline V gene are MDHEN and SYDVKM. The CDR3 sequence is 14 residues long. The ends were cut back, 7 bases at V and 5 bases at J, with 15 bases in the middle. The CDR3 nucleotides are TGTGCCAGCAAACCCACGGCAGATCATCAGCCCCAGCATTTT. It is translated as CASKPTADHQPQHF.

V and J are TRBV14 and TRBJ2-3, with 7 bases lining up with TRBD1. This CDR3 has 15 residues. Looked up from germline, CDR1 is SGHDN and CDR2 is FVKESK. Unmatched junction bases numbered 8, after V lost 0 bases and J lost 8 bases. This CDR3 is CASSQERQGYLTQYF. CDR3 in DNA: TGTGCCAGCAGCCAAGAGAGACAGGGTTATCTTACGCAGTATTTT.